This passage covers 18 T cell receptor beta chains from one sample sequenced in a study of cytomegalovirus exposure and HLA in healthy donors. Generated by immunoSEQ multiplex PCR, the TCRdb table keeps only in-frame clones and is missing some. Of hundreds of thousands of clones listed, roughly 90% are singletons. The sample was PBMCs. The receptors originated from a woman younger than 35 in good health and CMV-seronegative.

The CDR3 reads CASHSGTQETQYF. The CDR3 DNA sequence: TGTGCCAGCCACAGCGGGACTCAAGAGACCCAGTACTTC. The chain is built from TRBV28 and TRBJ2-5; 7 bases are a match to TRBD2. The V gene's germline CDR1 is MDHEN and CDR2 SYDVKM. This CDR3 region has 13 residues. With V trimmed by 8 bases and J by 2 bases, 5 bases remained unmatched.

The V and J genes are TRBV27 and TRBJ2-2; no definite D call. CDR1 MNHEY and CDR2 SMNVEV come from the germline V gene (reference sequence). This CDR3 has 14 residues. The germline V and J ends were trimmed by 8 bases and 1 base, with 11 bases remaining between them. CDR3 loop: CASHNNRNTGELFF. The CDR3 DNA follows: TGTGCCAGCCACAATAACAGGAACACCGGGGAGCTGTTTTTT.

The J gene is TRBJ2-7, the V gene TRBV6-5; D is ambiguous. CDR3 length: 11 amino acids. The germline V gene encodes CDR1 MNHEY and CDR2 SVGAGI. The V end was cut by 4 bases, the J end by 3 bases, with 4 bases between. The CDR3 region has the DNA TGTGCCAGCAGTTCCATCTACGAGCAGTACTTC. Residues: CASSSIYEQYF.

The chain is built from TRBV6-6 and TRBJ2-7; 8 nucleotides agree with TRBD2. The CDR3 runs 15 residues. The germline gives CDR1 MNHNY, CDR2 SVGAGI (reference sequence). With 3 bases clipped from V and 5 bases from J, the junction kept 9 bases outside the gene matches. The CDR3, as DNA: TGTGCCAGCAGTTATGGTCCGGGAGGGAATCACGAGCAGTACTTC. Translating gives CASSYGPGGNHEQYF.

V and J are TRBV7-2 and TRBJ2-7, with 11 bases matching TRBD2. The germline gives CDR1 SGHTA, CDR2 FQGNSA. V gave up 4 bases and J gave up 2 bases; unmatched junction bases: 7. The CDR3 length is 16 residues. The CDR3 reads CASSSEPGLAAYEQYF. DNA of the CDR3: TGTGCCAGCAGCTCTGAACCGGGACTAGCGGCCTACGAGCAGTACTTC. Looking up the rest from reference TRBV7-2 and TRBJ2-7 gives the full variable domain: GAGVSQSPSNKVTEKGKDVELRCDPISGHTALYWYRQSLGQGLEFLIYFQGNSAPDKSGLPSDRFSAERTGGSVSTLTIQRTQQEDSAVYLCASSSEPGLAAYEQYFGPGTRLTVT.

V gene TRBV4-1 combines with J gene TRBJ2-2; 7 bases agree with TRBD2. Per the germline V gene, CDR1 is MGHRA and CDR2 is YSYEKL. The CDR3 loop spans 16 amino acids. V shed 6 bases and J 1 base; nucleotides not matched to a gene: 8. The chain's CDR3 is CASRQPGGRNTGELFF. The CDR3 region has the DNA TGCGCCAGCAGACAACCAGGCGGGAGGAACACCGGGGAGCTGTTTTTT.

The chain recombines TRBV19 with TRBJ2-1; D is uncertain. Trimming removed 2 bases from V and 0 bases from J, with 11 bases in between. Germline V lookup: CDR1 LNHDA, CDR2 SQIVND (reference sequence). This CDR3 region has 16 residues. CDR3 in DNA: TGTGCCAGTAGTATACAGGCCCGAAGCTCCTACAATGAGCAGTTCTTC. Its translation is CASSIQARSSYNEQFF.

The chain combines TRBV6-1 with TRBJ2-7; 9 bases agree with TRBD2. The germline V gene encodes CDR1 MNHNS and CDR2 SASEGT. This CDR3 has 19 amino acids. J was trimmed by 2 bases and V by 3 bases; bases with no gene match: 17. Here the CDR3 DNA reads TGTGCCAGCAGTGACACCGGGACGGTAGCGGGAGTAGGAACCTACGAGCAGTACTTC. Protein: CASSDTGTVAGVGTYEQYF.

This chain links TRBV5-1 with TRBJ1-4, with D unresolved. CDR1 is SGHRS and CDR2 is YFSETQ in the germline V gene. The CDR3 extends over 14 amino acids. V was pared by 4 bases and J by 5 bases, with 12 bases between. The CDR3 nucleotides are TGCGCCAGCAGCCTTAGTTTACCAAATGAAAAACTGTTTTTT. Residues: CASSLSLPNEKLFF.

The chain combines TRBV18 with TRBJ1-4; D perhaps matches TRBD1 (6 bases). The V gene lost 3 bases and the J gene lost 15 bases, with 17 bases spanning the gap. This CDR3 comprises 13 residues. CDR1 is KGHSH, CDR2 LQKENI, per germline. Written as DNA, the CDR3 is TGTGCCAGCTCACCGGTGAAGCAACAGGGAATGTTTTTT. It encodes CASSPVKQQGMFF.

This chain links TRBV18 with TRBJ2-1, with D possibly matching TRBD2 (6 bases). Germline CDR1 is KGHSH and CDR2 is LQKENI. This CDR3 is 13 amino acids long. Deletions cut 3 bases from V and 7 bases from J, with 10 bases between. The CDR3 sequence: CASSPGLNNEQFF. CDR3 DNA sequence: TGTGCCAGCTCACCTGGACTAAATAATGAGCAGTTCTTC.

This chain links TRBV4-3 with TRBJ1-4; D uncertain. CDR1 is LGHNA and CDR2 is YSLEER in the germline V gene. Trimming took off 0 bases at V and 8 bases at J, with 19 bases between the two ends. The CDR3 runs to 17 residues. CDR3 coding DNA: TGCGCCAGCAGCCAAGATAATGGACTGGCCATTTCCGAAAAACTGTTTTTT. Amino acids: CASSQDNGLAISEKLFF.

The gene calls are TRBV25-1 and TRBJ2-3; 10 bases agree with TRBD1. The CDR3 consists of 16 residues. The junction had 8 bases not matched to a gene; V was cut back by 4 bases and J by 4 bases. Germline-derived CDR1 and CDR2 are MGHDK and SYGVNS. Written as DNA, the CDR3 is TGTGCCAGCAGTGCTAAGGGACAGGGGCGCCCAGATACGCAGTATTTT. Amino acids: CASSAKGQGRPDTQYF.

The V gene is TRBV20-1, the J gene TRBJ2-3, with TRBD2 identical over 9 bases. The germline gives CDR1 DFQATT, CDR2 SNEGSKA (reference sequence). V lost 8 bases to trimming and J lost 3 bases; unmatched junction nucleotides: 0. CDR3 length: 11 residues. The CDR3 here is CSSGRTDTQYF. DNA for the CDR3: TGCAGTAGCGGGAGGACAGATACGCAGTATTTT.

The count of this clone is one. The chain carries TRBV7-3 and TRBJ2-5; the D is unclear. The ends were cut back, 5 bases at V and 5 bases at J, with 21 bases in the middle. The CDR3 is 16 amino acids. From germline, CDR1 is SGHTA and CDR2 FQGTGA. The CDR3 loop is CASSPLRIVKDETQYF. CDR3 sequence (DNA): TGTGCCAGCAGCCCGCTCAGGATCGTCAAGGATGAGACCCAGTACTTC.

The chain links TRBV5-1 to TRBJ1-3; D is undetermined. This CDR3 has 14 amino acids. V lost 0 bases and J 0 bases, leaving 4 bases between the germline ends. Germline V CDR1 and CDR2: SGHRS, YFSETQ. The chain's CDR3 is CASSLANSGNTIYF. The CDR3 DNA reads as TGCGCCAGCAGCTTGGCAAACTCTGGAAACACCATATATTTT.

The sample holds one count of this clone. The chain combines TRBV4-3 with TRBJ2-1; 10 bases match TRBD1. This CDR3 is built from 14 residues. The germline V gene has CDR1 LGHNA and CDR2 YSLEER. J lost 8 bases, V lost 5 bases, and 6 bases had no gene match. In DNA, the CDR3 is TGCGCCAGCAGCACGGGACAGGGGAACGATGAGCAGTTCTTC. It encodes CASSTGQGNDEQFF.

V usage is TRBV9 and J usage is TRBJ1-1, with TRBD1 matching over 8 bases. The germline gives CDR1 SGDLS, CDR2 YYNGEE. The CDR3 runs to 15 residues. The V gene end was trimmed by 3 bases and the J gene end by 1 base; junction bases not matched to a gene: 5. The CDR3 loop is CASSAEGTGNTEAFF. CDR3 sequence (DNA): TGTGCCAGCAGCGCAGAGGGGACAGGGAACACTGAAGCTTTCTTT. Full variable domain (rest looked up from reference TRBV9 and TRBJ1-1): DSGVTQTPKHLITATGQRVTLRCSPRSGDLSVYWYQQSLDQGLQFLIQYYNGEERAKGNILERFSAQQFPDLHSELNLSSLELGDSALYFCASSAEGTGNTEAFFGQGTRLTVV.